The sequence of this T cell receptor beta chain was determined in a study of T-cell memory formation after mild COVID-19. This clonotype came up a few times. The CDR3 spans 16 residues. V was cut by 6 bases and J by 2 bases, with 17 bases left in between. Germline CDR1 SNHLY, CDR2 FYNNEI. TCRdb reprocessed the 5' RACE reads with MiXCR, giving one entry per CDR3 protein. The table includes 580,000 or so distinct CDR3 sequences, roughly 17% detected once. This TCR derives from an adult woman who had mild COVID-19 (a few samples of this study predate the infection). Cell type and time point are not known. The sample consisted of PBMCs or a T cell subset sorted from them (not recorded which). This rearrangement joins TRBV2 to TRBJ2-1; D uncertain. The DNA for the CDR3 is TGTGCCAGCAGCCCCGAGCCAAACCCAACCTACAATGAGCAGTTCTTC. The encoded protein is CASSPEPNPTYNEQFF. The whole variable domain, remainder taken from reference TRBV2 and TRBJ2-1, is EPEVTQTPSHQVTQMGQEVILRCVPISNHLYFYWYRQILGQKVEFLVSFYNNEISEKSEIFDDQFSVERPDGSNFTLKIRSTKLEDSAMYFCASSPEPNPTYNEQFFGPGTRLTVL.